This is a list of T cell receptor beta chains from one sample in a study of CXCR3-negative and CXCR3-positive naive CD8 T cells. Following a re-call of the 5' RACE reads, TCRdb has one entry per CDR3 protein and lacks DNA. Its clone listing holds over 100,000 distinct CDR3 sequences. Sequencing was done on a sample of naive CXCR3- CD8+ T cells from blood. These receptors originate from a human donor in good health. Some clones in this sample may be carry-over from other donors' samples. CDR3s include the opening cysteine and the closing phenylalanine or tryptophan. Fields, in order: CDR3 protein, J gene, V gene.

CDR3: CASSLETVPTYEQYF
J: TRBJ2-7
V: TRBV28

CDR3: CASSFGTGAYEQYF
J: TRBJ2-7
V: TRBV11-2

CDR3: CASSLSWGGTYGYTF
J: TRBJ1-2
V: TRBV27

CDR3: CSVEGDRIENYGYTF
J: TRBJ1-2
V: TRBV29-1

CDR3: CAISETGGRNEQFF
J: TRBJ2-1
V: TRBV10-3

CDR3: CASSSLAGLSYEQYF
J: TRBJ2-7
V: TRBV7-9

CDR3: CASLGTDYNEQFF
J: TRBJ2-1
V: TRBV12-3/TRBV12-4

CDR3: CATSSEFRLELYEQYF
J: TRBJ2-7
V: TRBV15

CDR3: CASSLGQGTYEQYF
J: TRBJ2-7
V: TRBV4-3

CDR3: CASSLSGGYTDTQYF
J: TRBJ2-3
V: TRBV12-3/TRBV12-4

CDR3: CASSLVQGKPANTGELFF
J: TRBJ2-2
V: TRBV28

CDR3: CASSFATNYGYTF
J: TRBJ1-2
V: TRBV28

CDR3: CASSQSPPMDTQYF
J: TRBJ2-3
V: TRBV23-1

CDR3: CSATEGNTEAFF
J: TRBJ1-1
V: TRBV29-1

CDR3: CASSLEGRGPSYNEQFF
J: TRBJ2-1
V: TRBV7-9

CDR3: CATSPNTGELFF
J: TRBJ2-2
V: TRBV6-4

CDR3: CASSSNLLAGILTDTQYF
J: TRBJ2-3
V: TRBV28

CDR3: CASSHLTSGRYEQYF
J: TRBJ2-7
V: TRBV3-1

CDR3: CASSLGLNNEQFF
J: TRBJ2-1
V: TRBV7-8

CDR3: CASSPTSGSETQYF
J: TRBJ2-5
V: TRBV12-3/TRBV12-4

CDR3: CASSLDLAAYGYTF
J: TRBJ1-2
V: TRBV11-2

CDR3: CASSLGFGGGFTEAFF
J: TRBJ1-1
V: TRBV7-3

CDR3: CASSLFGVEKLFF
J: TRBJ1-4
V: TRBV11-2

CDR3: CASSAAGTGGVMNTEAFF
J: TRBJ1-1
V: TRBV25-1

CDR3: CASSEQGKETQYF
J: TRBJ2-5
V: TRBV7-8

CDR3: CASSSTRTGGDSPLHF
J: TRBJ1-6
V: TRBV7-2

CDR3: CSVVRQGRSGELFF
J: TRBJ2-2
V: TRBV29-1

CDR3: CSSRRADSYNEQFF
J: TRBJ2-1
V: TRBV20-1

CDR3: CASSRMSYEQYF
J: TRBJ2-7
V: TRBV7-9

CDR3: CASSFPGTGELFF
J: TRBJ2-2
V: TRBV11-2

CDR3: CASSVVGAGGTISNNEQFF
J: TRBJ2-1
V: TRBV9

CDR3: CASSEDRTAYEQYF
J: TRBJ2-7
V: TRBV4-1

CDR3: CSVLAVSYNEQFF
J: TRBJ2-1
V: TRBV29-1

CDR3: CASSAGLAGEDTQYF
J: TRBJ2-3
V: TRBV5-1

CDR3: CSVTGSWGTEAFF
J: TRBJ1-1
V: TRBV29-1

CDR3: CASRPPRGAQTQYF
J: TRBJ2-5
V: TRBV28

CDR3: CASSDLAGQVGNEQFF
J: TRBJ2-1
V: TRBV10-2

CDR3: CASSSRAGGDYGYTF
J: TRBJ1-2
V: TRBV27

CDR3: CASRGILNYGYTF
J: TRBJ1-2
V: TRBV2

CDR3: CAPLRRDTGELFF
J: TRBJ2-2
V: TRBV30

CDR3: CASSLEGTGTIEAFF
J: TRBJ1-1
V: TRBV7-2

CDR3: CASRSSGSLDEQYF
J: TRBJ2-7
V: TRBV12-3/TRBV12-4

CDR3: CSVEGREYMFF
J: TRBJ2-1
V: TRBV20-1

CDR3: CASFSGSESSYEQYF
J: TRBJ2-7
V: TRBV10-3

CDR3: CASSYGTGVTEAFF
J: TRBJ1-1
V: TRBV9

CDR3: CASSYGSSGIVDTQYF
J: TRBJ2-3
V: TRBV5-6

CDR3: CASSFGRRVDEQFF
J: TRBJ2-1
V: TRBV28

CDR3: CASSQVGIRELPDEQYF
J: TRBJ2-7
V: TRBV4-2

CDR3: CARSLTAGNFYEQYF
J: TRBJ2-7
V: TRBV7-3

CDR3: CASTRTGPSYGYTF
J: TRBJ1-2
V: TRBV12-3/TRBV12-4

CDR3: CASSQDYSTDTQYF
J: TRBJ2-3
V: TRBV4-3

CDR3: CASSKGDRESISRGYTF
J: TRBJ1-2
V: TRBV21-1

CDR3: CASSFMGTTGPGELFF
J: TRBJ2-2
V: TRBV28

CDR3: CASSLAGLAAYNEQFF
J: TRBJ2-1
V: TRBV11-2

CDR3: CASSLVLDTEAFF
J: TRBJ1-1
V: TRBV7-9